One sample yielded the 27 T cell receptor beta chains listed below, sequenced in a study of CD8+ T cells in alopecia areata. RNA was isolated and reverse transcribed to cDNA, the sequencing template. Clones were read by immunoSEQ multiplex PCR, and TCRdb kept only the in-frame ones, dropping some. Here the sample spans under 65,000 clones, 44% being singletons. Specimen: NKG2D-low CD8+ T cells sorted from blood. The receptors shown here come from a human donor with alopecia areata.

The chain combines TRBV6-4 with TRBJ2-3; TRBD2 agrees at 9 bases. This CDR3 comprises 16 residues. Germline loops: CDR1 MRHNA, CDR2 SNTAGT. V shed 2 bases and J 0 bases; nucleotides not matched to a gene: 3. CDR3 bases: TGTGCCAGCAGTGACAAAGCGGGGGGTAGCACAGATACGCAGTATTTT. It encodes CASSDKAGGSTDTQYF.

This chain connects TRBV4-1 to TRBJ2-1, with TRBD2 matching 12 bases. In germline, CDR1 is MGHRA, CDR2 YSYEKL. The trim removed 6 bases at V and 6 bases at J, leaving 3 bases unmatched. The CDR3 sequence is 14 residues long. Written as DNA, the CDR3 is TGCGCCAGCAGGTCGACTAGCGGGAGCAATGAGCAGTTCTTC. This sequence encodes CASRSTSGSNEQFF.

V is TRBV29-1 and J is TRBJ1-1, with D unclear. Germline-derived CDR1 and CDR2 are SQVTM and ANQGSEA. Trimming shortened V by 4 bases and J by 1 base, and 4 bases separated the two germline ends. The CDR3 sequence is 11 residues long. The CDR3 sequence: CSVAANTEAFF. The CDR3 bases are TGCAGCGTTGCCGCGAACACTGAAGCTTTCTTT.

This clone was recorded a few times. The chain recombines TRBV14 with TRBJ2-5; no definite D call. This CDR3 comprises 11 residues. V was pared by 2 bases and J by 2 bases, with 0 bases between. CDR1 is SGHDN, CDR2 FVKESK, per germline. This CDR3 is CASSQQETQYF. In DNA, the CDR3 is TGTGCCAGCAGCCAACAAGAGACCCAGTACTTC.

CDR3 amino acids: CASSSFYEQYF. For the CDR3, the DNA is TGTGCCAGCAGCTCCTTTTACGAGCAGTACTTC. The V and J genes are TRBV7-9 and TRBJ2-7, with no clear D. The CDR3 has 11 residues. Germline loops: CDR1 SEHNR, CDR2 FQNEAQ (reference sequence). Trimming removed 4 bases at V and 4 bases at J, with 5 bases between.

The genes are TRBV6-5 and TRBJ2-1; D gene ambiguous. Trimming removed 3 bases from V and 2 bases from J, with 11 bases in between. Germline lookup yields CDR1 MNHEY and CDR2 SVGAGI. The CDR3 totals 15 residues. The CDR3 here is CASSYNAVAYNEQFF. CDR3 bases: TGTGCCAGCAGTTATAACGCCGTTGCCTACAATGAGCAGTTCTTC.

This chain connects TRBV11-3 to TRBJ2-1, with 11 bases aligning to TRBD2. V was clipped by 5 bases and J by 4 bases; unmatched bases: 7. This CDR3 is 16 amino acids long. Looked up from germline, CDR1 is SGHNT and CDR2 is YENEEA. The CDR3 DNA reads TGTGCCAGCAGCCCGTTGACTAGCGGGGAATACAATGAGCAGTTCTTC. It is translated as CASSPLTSGEYNEQFF.

This clone was counted only a few times. The V call is TRBV28, the J call TRBJ1-1; TRBD1 matches at 7 bases. The CDR3 runs 13 residues. The V gene's germline CDR1 is MDHEN and CDR2 SYDVKM. V lost 5 bases to trimming and J lost 5 bases; unmatched junction nucleotides: 5. The CDR3: CASSMTGRTEAFF. The DNA of the CDR3 is TGTGCCAGCAGTATGACAGGGCGGACTGAAGCTTTCTTT.

This rearrangement joins TRBV7-9 to TRBJ2-3; the D gene is possibly TRBD2 (5 bases). From germline, CDR1 is SEHNR and CDR2 FQNEAQ (reference sequence). V was pared by 1 base and J by 2 bases, with 13 bases between. The CDR3 length is 16 residues. CDR3 in DNA: TGTGCCAGCAGCTTAGGTGGCGGGTCGTTCACAGATACGCAGTATTTT. Translating it yields CASSLGGGSFTDTQYF.

The chain has TRBV27 and TRBJ1-1, with 7 bases matching TRBD1. The germline gives CDR1 MNHEY, CDR2 SMNVEV (reference sequence). The CDR3 has 14 amino acids. Trimming removed 5 bases from V and 10 bases from J; junction bases left unmatched: 13. The CDR3 DNA follows: TGTGCCAGCAGTCCACAAGGGGGCTTCTTGGCAGCTTTCTTT. This gives the protein CASSPQGGFLAAFF.

The chain recombines TRBV27 with TRBJ2-7; D may be TRBD1 or TRBD2 (5 bases each). The germline V gene encodes CDR1 MNHEY and CDR2 SMNVEV (reference sequence). CDR3 length: 15 residues. Trimming shortened V by 3 bases and J by 0 bases, and 12 bases separated the two germline ends. The CDR3 sequence: CASSFDSGSSYEQYF. CDR3 DNA sequence: TGTGCCAGCAGTTTTGACAGTGGGAGCTCCTACGAGCAGTACTTC.

This chain links TRBV5-1 with TRBJ2-5; D is uncertain. The germline CDR1 and CDR2 sequences are SGHRS and YFSETQ. Trimming shortened V by 3 bases and J by 5 bases, and 29 bases separated the two germline ends. The CDR3 has 19 amino acids. The CDR3 here is CASSSVEVYIHSNGETQYF. The CDR3 DNA sequence: TGCGCCAGCAGCTCTGTCGAGGTTTACATCCACTCCAACGGGGAGACCCAGTACTTC.

The chain carries TRBV7-9 and TRBJ1-5; D may be TRBD1 (5 bases). Germline loops: CDR1 SEHNR, CDR2 FQNEAQ (reference sequence). Trimming left V 5 bases short and J 0 bases short, with 11 bases between. The CDR3 runs 15 residues. CDR3 coding DNA: TGTGCCAGCAGCGAGGGGACGGTTAGCAATCAGCCCCAGCATTTT. It yields the protein CASSEGTVSNQPQHF.

This clone was counted only a few times. V is TRBV29-1 and J is TRBJ2-7; 9 bases are a match to TRBD2. The CDR3 has 13 amino acids. The V gene end was trimmed by 6 bases and the J gene end by 6 bases; junction bases not matched to a gene: 9. Per germline, CDR1 SQVTM and CDR2 ANQGSEA. This CDR3 is CSVVAGEMGEQYF. The CDR3, as DNA: TGCAGCGTGGTAGCGGGAGAGATGGGCGAGCAGTACTTC.

Only a few counts were recorded for this clone. V usage is TRBV9 and J usage is TRBJ2-2; D remains unclear. Trimming removed 3 bases from V and 4 bases from J, with 4 bases in between. Germline V gene sequence: CDR1 SGDLS, CDR2 YYNGEE. The CDR3 is 12 amino acids. The CDR3 DNA reads as TGTGCCAGCAGCGAGTTCACCGGGGAGCTGTTTTTT. This gives the protein CASSEFTGELFF.

This clone appeared once. This chain connects TRBV5-1 to TRBJ1-5; D call uncertain. CDR3 length: 13 amino acids. V was clipped by 2 bases and J by 2 bases, with 5 bases between them. Germline CDR1 and CDR2: SGHRS and YFSETQ. CDR3 loop: CASSFLGNQPQHF. The CDR3 DNA sequence: TGCGCCAGCAGCTTTCTCGGCAATCAGCCCCAGCATTTT.

This clone showed up just a few times. V is TRBV13 and J is TRBJ2-7; D unclear. CDR1 is PRHDT, CDR2 FYEKMQ, per germline (reference sequence). Trimming removed 8 bases at V and 4 bases at J, with 12 bases between. The CDR3 runs 12 residues. The CDR3 reads CASSAWDYEQYF. The CDR3, as DNA: TGTGCCAGCTCCGCATGGGATTACGAGCAGTACTTC. Complete variable domain (other parts from reference TRBV13 and TRBJ2-7): AAGVIQSPRHLIKEKRETATLKCYPIPRHDTVYWYQQGPGQDPQFLISFYEKMQSDKGSIPDRFSAQQFSDYHSELNMSSLELGDSALYFCASSAWDYEQYFGPGTRLTVT.

Only a few counts were recorded for this clone. The chain links TRBV29-1 to TRBJ2-2; perhaps TRBD1 as D (6 bases). The germline V gene encodes CDR1 SQVTM and CDR2 ANQGSEA. The V end was cut by 5 bases, the J end by 5 bases, with 9 bases between. This CDR3 comprises 12 residues. The CDR3 region is CSVRQGTGELFF. The CDR3 DNA is TGCAGCGTTCGTCAGGGGACCGGGGAGCTGTTTTTT.

This clone came up a few times. The rearrangement uses TRBV12-5 and TRBJ2-2; TRBD2 matches 7 bases. This CDR3 is 12 amino acids long. Germline values: CDR1 LGHNT, CDR2 FRNRAP. V dropped 9 bases and J dropped 5; count of bases not matched to a gene: 3. CDR3 bases: TGTGCTAGCGCGCGGGGGACCGGGGAGCTGTTTTTT. Protein: CASARGTGELFF.

This clone was seen once. The chain carries TRBV25-1 and TRBJ2-2, with 7 bases that match TRBD1. The V gene's germline CDR1 is MGHDK and CDR2 SYGVNS. V was pared by 1 base and J by 0 bases, with 5 bases of the junction left unmatched. The CDR3 covers 17 residues. The CDR3 nucleotides read TGTGCCAGCAGTGAATGGACAGGCGATCCGAACACCGGGGAGCTGTTTTTT. It is translated as CASSEWTGDPNTGELFF. Filled out from reference TRBV25-1 and TRBJ2-2, the complete variable domain reads EADIYQTPRYLVIGTGKKITLECSQTMGHDKMYWYQQDPGMELHLIHYSYGVNSTEKGDLSSESTVSRIRTEHFPLTLESARPSHTSQYLCASSEWTGDPNTGELFFGEGSRLTVL.

J is TRBJ1-5 and V is TRBV30; D possibly corresponds to TRBD1 (5 bases). This CDR3 has 13 residues. CDR1 and CDR2 (germline): GTSNPN, SVGIG (reference sequence). V lost 2 bases to trimming and J lost 7 bases, with 12 bases between them. This CDR3 is CAWSRGCGQPQHF. CDR3 in DNA: TGTGCCTGGAGTAGGGGTTGTGGGCAGCCCCAGCATTTT.

This clone was seen a handful of times. The V gene is TRBV29-1, the J gene TRBJ2-6; the D is unclear. Trimming took off 4 bases at V and 0 bases at J, with 10 bases between the two ends. Per the germline V gene, CDR1 is SQVTM and CDR2 is ANQGSEA. The CDR3 is made up of 15 amino acids. The CDR3 nucleotides are TGCAGCGTTGCCGTGGCTGCCTCTGGGGCCAACGTCCTGACTTTC. Translated: CSVAVAASGANVLTF.

This sequence joins TRBV4-3 and TRBJ2-1, with D uncertain. Trimming stripped 0 bases from V and 8 bases from J, with 14 bases between. This CDR3 contains 15 residues. The V gene's germline CDR1 is LGHNA and CDR2 YSLEER. The CDR3 nucleotides read TGCGCCAGCAGCCAAGAAAAGGGCAGGTCCCATGAGCAGTTCTTC. Its translation is CASSQEKGRSHEQFF.

The chain links TRBV7-9 to TRBJ2-7, with TRBD1 identical over 7 bases. This CDR3 is 12 amino acids long. The V and J ends lost 5 bases and 13 bases, in that order; junction bases with no gene match: 11. Germline V lookup: CDR1 SEHNR, CDR2 FQNEAQ (reference sequence). The CDR3 DNA follows: TGTGCCAGCAGCCAAACAGGGGTCGGAACTTACTTC. This codes for CASSQTGVGTYF.

The chain employs TRBV2 and TRBJ2-5; D gene ambiguous. The germline V and J ends were trimmed by 2 bases and 3 bases, with 13 bases remaining between them. CDR1 and CDR2 from the germline V gene are SNHLY and FYNNEI. The CDR3 is made up of 15 amino acids. Here the CDR3 reads CASSEFFRSEETQYF. The CDR3 DNA is TGTGCCAGCAGTGAATTTTTCCGGTCTGAAGAGACCCAGTACTTC. The full variable domain, completed using reference TRBV2 and TRBJ2-5, is EPEVTQTPSHQVTQMGQEVILRCVPISNHLYFYWYRQILGQKVEFLVSFYNNEISEKSEIFDDQFSVERPDGSNFTLKIRSTKLEDSAMYFCASSEFFRSEETQYFGPGTRLLVL.

The CDR3 nucleotides are TGTGCCAGCAGCCCGCCCGGGACATCTACCTACGAGCAGTACTTC. Translation: CASSPPGTSTYEQYF. The chain joins TRBV13 to TRBJ2-7, with D perhaps matching TRBD1 (6 bases). V was clipped by 5 bases and J by 2 bases, with 16 bases between them. This CDR3 is 15 amino acids long. From germline, CDR1 is PRHDT and CDR2 FYEKMQ (reference sequence).

The sample holds a few counts of this clone. The chain's CDR3 is CASSLDPLKGSYEQYF. In DNA, the CDR3 is TGCGCCAGCAGCTTGGACCCCCTCAAAGGCTCCTACGAGCAGTACTTC. The V and J genes are TRBV5-1 and TRBJ2-7; D gene unclear. Trimming removed 0 bases from V and 0 bases from J, with 13 bases in between. Germline values: CDR1 SGHRS, CDR2 YFSETQ. The CDR3 is 16 residues long.